One and the same sample provided the 24 T cell receptor beta chains below, sequenced in a study of blood T cell repertoires in COVID-19. Measured with immunoSEQ multiplex PCR; TCRdb has only the in-frame clones, and not every one. The sample holds more than 95,000 clones, 80% to 90% seen once. Sequenced: peripheral blood. These receptors all come from a man aged 60 to 75 with acute or convalescent COVID-19.

V and J are TRBV7-2 and TRBJ1-5, with D possibly being TRBD1 (6 bases). CDR1 and CDR2 from the germline V gene are SGHTA and FQGNSA. V was shortened by 2 bases and J by 5 bases, with 10 bases between the two germline ends. The CDR3 has 14 residues. The CDR3 loop is CASSLRQEYQPQHF. In nucleotides, the CDR3 is TGTGCCAGCAGCTTAAGACAGGAATATCAGCCCCAGCATTTT.

The V and J genes are TRBV7-9 and TRBJ1-4; 7 bases fit TRBD1. V was pared by 1 base and J by 0 bases, with 11 bases of the junction left unmatched. Per germline, CDR1 SEHNR and CDR2 FQNEAQ (reference sequence). This CDR3 spans 19 amino acids. The CDR3 loop reads CASSLVLQGTLATNEKLFF. The CDR3 region has the DNA TGTGCCAGCAGCTTAGTACTACAGGGGACCCTTGCAACTAATGAAAAACTGTTTTTT.

The chain employs TRBV29-1 and TRBJ1-5; D is unclear. V lost 5 bases and J lost 5, with 19 bases in between. Germline values: CDR1 SQVTM, CDR2 ANQGSEA. The CDR3 totals 15 residues. The CDR3 nucleotides read TGCAGCGTTAAGGTTAGTCGAGGGAGAGATCAGCCCCAGCATTTT. This translates into CSVKVSRGRDQPQHF.

The chain is built from TRBV3-1 (or the pseudogene TRBV3-2) and TRBJ1-1, with D possibly TRBD1 on 5 matching bases. CDR3 length: 14 residues. Germline lookup yields CDR1 LGHDT and CDR2 YNNKEL (reference sequence). V was shortened by 1 base and J by 5 bases, with 11 bases between the two germline ends. The CDR3 sequence is CASSQASRGTEAFF. CDR3 coding DNA: TGTGCCAGCAGCCAAGCTTCAAGGGGTACTGAAGCTTTCTTT.

The genes are TRBV5-1 and TRBJ1-1; possibly TRBD1 for D (5 bases). CDR1 and CDR2 from the germline V gene are SGHRS and YFSETQ. The CDR3 sequence is 16 residues long. The germline V and J ends were trimmed by 5 bases and 0 bases, with 17 bases remaining between them. CDR3 coding DNA: TGCGCCAGCAGTTTTCAGGTGGGGCTTATGAACACTGAAGCTTTCTTT. Encoded protein: CASSFQVGLMNTEAFF.

This clone was counted a few times. The chain couples TRBV14 to TRBJ1-1; TRBD1 agrees at 8 bases. In germline, CDR1 is SGHDN, CDR2 FVKESK. J gave up 9 bases and V 1 base, and 7 bases lay outside the gene matches. The CDR3 contains 14 residues. The chain's CDR3 is CASSQVRGLIKAFF. The CDR3 DNA is TGTGCCAGCAGCCAAGTCAGGGGGCTAATCAAAGCTTTCTTT.

The rearrangement uses TRBV7-9 and TRBJ1-2; 10 nucleotides agree with TRBD1. The CDR3 consists of 16 residues. Germline V gives CDR1 SEHNR, CDR2 FQNEAQ (reference sequence). Unmatched junction bases numbered 10, after V lost 4 bases and J lost 5 bases. This chain's CDR3 is CASSSGGTGDWYGYTF. The CDR3 DNA reads as TGTGCCAGCAGCTCCGGCGGGACAGGGGATTGGTATGGCTACACCTTC. Using reference TRBV7-9 and TRBJ1-2 for the parts outside the CDR3, the full variable domain is DTGVSQNPRHKITKRGQNVTFRCDPISEHNRLYWYRQTLGQGPEFLTYFQNEAQLEKSRLLSDRFSAERPKGSFSTLEIQRTEQGDSAMYLCASSSGGTGDWYGYTFGSGTRLTVV.

Notes on this clone: Other DNA sequences of this sample code for an identical CDR3. The chain has TRBV18 and TRBJ2-1; 10 nucleotides agree with TRBD2. The CDR3 loop spans 15 amino acids. The germline gives CDR1 KGHSH, CDR2 LQKENI. Unmatched junction bases numbered 1, after V lost 3 bases and J lost 2 bases. CDR3 coding DNA: TGTGCCAGCTCACCTACTAGCGGGGCCTACAATGAGCAGTTCTTC. Translated, it gives CASSPTSGAYNEQFF. The full variable domain, rest sourced from reference TRBV18 and TRBJ2-1, is NAGVMQNPRHLVRRRGQEARLRCSPMKGHSHVYWYRQLPEEGLKFMVYLQKENIIDESGMPKERFSAEFPKEGPSILRIQQVVRGDSAAYFCASSPTSGAYNEQFFGPGTRLTVL.

The rearrangement links TRBV3-1 (or the pseudogene TRBV3-2) to TRBJ2-1, with 11 bases aligning to TRBD2. The V segment lost 5 bases and the J segment 4 bases; nucleotides outside the gene matches: 4. This CDR3 spans 15 amino acids. Germline CDR1 is LGHDT and CDR2 is YNNKEL (reference sequence). Here the CDR3 DNA reads TGTGCCAGCAGCATTCGGACTAGCGGGTACAATGAGCAGTTCTTC. Translation gives CASSIRTSGYNEQFF.

The chain uses TRBV29-1 and TRBJ1-4; 7 bases are shared with TRBD1. Germline V CDR1 and CDR2: SQVTM, ANQGSEA. The V and J ends lost 6 bases and 7 bases, in that order; junction bases with no gene match: 11. The CDR3 spans 14 residues. The CDR3 is CSVRPGTEGEKLFF. CDR3 DNA: TGCAGCGTGCGACCCGGGACAGAGGGTGAAAAACTGTTTTTT.

This chain connects TRBV12-3 or TRBV12-4 to TRBJ1-5; maybe TRBD1 (5 bases). V was clipped by 8 bases and J by 4 bases, with 12 bases between them. The CDR3 sequence is 13 residues long. The CDR3 DNA reads as TGTGCCAGCGCGATCAGGGTAAATCAGCCCCAGCATTTT. Translation: CASAIRVNQPQHF.

V and J are TRBV29-1 and TRBJ1-5; tentatively, D is TRBD1 (5 bases). The V end lost 4 bases, the J end lost 0 bases, and 7 bases lay between the germline ends. The CDR3 length is 13 residues. CDR1 is SQVTM, CDR2 ANQGSEA, per germline. The CDR3 DNA sequence: TGCAGCGTTGTTCAGGGTAGCAATCAGCCCCAGCATTTT. Amino acid sequence: CSVVQGSNQPQHF.

The rearrangement links TRBV6-1 to TRBJ1-5; 8 bases map to TRBD1. From germline, CDR1 is MNHNS and CDR2 SASEGT. The CDR3 consists of 17 residues. J gave up 0 bases and V 0 bases, and 4 bases lay outside the gene matches. This chain's CDR3 is CASSEAGTGVSNQPQHF. In DNA form, the CDR3 reads TGTGCCAGCAGTGAAGCCGGGACAGGTGTTAGCAATCAGCCCCAGCATTTT.

V is TRBV27 and J is TRBJ2-7; D remains unclear. Looked up from germline, CDR1 is MNHEY and CDR2 is SMNVEV (reference sequence). This CDR3 comprises 11 residues. Trimming took off 5 bases at V and 4 bases at J, with 6 bases between the two ends. CDR3 DNA sequence: TGTGCCAGCAGTCCAGGTTACGAGCAGTACTTC. Residues: CASSPGYEQYF.

The J gene is TRBJ1-1, the V gene TRBV6-4; a possible D gene is TRBD1 (6 bases). This CDR3 is 13 amino acids long. Germline V gene lookup returns CDR1 MRHNA and CDR2 SNTAGT. Between the trimmed V and J ends, which lost 0 bases and 9 bases, there was a span of 11 bases. This CDR3 is CASSDSPGEQAFF. DNA of the CDR3: TGTGCCAGCAGTGACTCCCCAGGGGAGCAAGCTTTCTTT.

V and J are TRBV6-2 or TRBV6-3 and TRBJ2-7; 9 bases agree with TRBD2. Germline assignment: CDR1 MNHEY and CDR2 SVGEGT. The CDR3 spans 15 residues. V shed 1 base, J shed 3 bases, and the junction held 4 bases outside the gene matches. CDR3 residues: CASSYLREGLYEQYF. The CDR3 DNA reads TGTGCCAGCAGTTACTTGCGGGAGGGCCTCTACGAGCAGTACTTC.

The chain joins TRBV7-2 to TRBJ1-2; 7 bases line up with TRBD1. Germline V gene data show CDR1 as SGHTA and CDR2 as FQGNSA. The CDR3 has 14 amino acids. The J segment lost 2 bases and the V segment lost 10 bases, leaving 10 bases of the junction unmatched. The CDR3 DNA follows: TGTGCCACTTCGCCCCTACAGGGGAACTATGGCTACACCTTC. Amino acids: CATSPLQGNYGYTF.

The J gene is TRBJ2-7, the V gene TRBV11-3, with unresolved D. The CDR3 is 13 residues long. The ends were cut back, 1 base at V and 2 bases at J, with 6 bases in the middle. Germline-derived CDR1 and CDR2 are SGHNT and YENEEA. CDR3 coding DNA: TGTGCCAGCAGCTTAGTTCAGACCTACGAGCAGTACTTC. It yields the protein CASSLVQTYEQYF. The full variable domain, in which reference TRBV11-3 and TRBJ2-7 provide the parts outside the CDR3, is EAGVVQSPRYKIIEKKQPVAFWCNPISGHNTLYWYLQNLGQGPELLIRYENEEAVDDSQLPKDRFSAERLKGVDSTLKIQPAELGDSAVYLCASSLVQTYEQYFGPGTRLTVT.

The chain is built from TRBV3-1 (or the pseudogene TRBV3-2) and TRBJ1-5; D possibly corresponds to TRBD1 (5 bases). This CDR3 is built from 15 residues. Germline V CDR1 and CDR2: LGHDT, YNNKEL (reference sequence). Trimming cost V 2 bases and J 4 bases, with 12 bases left between them. The CDR3 DNA is TGTGCCAGCAGCCAAACTTGGGCAGGGAATCAGCCCCAGCATTTT. Protein: CASSQTWAGNQPQHF.

The V and J genes are TRBV30 and TRBJ1-2; tentatively, D is TRBD1 (6 bases). In germline, CDR1 is GTSNPN, CDR2 SVGIG (reference sequence). The CDR3 sequence is 15 residues long. V lost 2 bases and J 5 bases, leaving 18 bases between the germline ends. The DNA of the CDR3 is TGTGCCTGGAGTAGAATAACAGGGTATGGGTATGGCTACACCTTC. It codes for CAWSRITGYGYGYTF.

This clone has just a few counts. V is TRBV21-1 and J is TRBJ1-2; the table's TRBD1 call for D was not verified on the DNA. TRBV21-1 represents a pseudogene. The CDR3 loop spans 15 amino acids. CDR3 DNA: TGTGCCAGCAGCCACAGGGGGCCGGGATGCTATGGCTACACCTTC. Its translation is CASSHRGPGCYGYTF.

The genes are TRBV4-3 and TRBJ2-3, with 10 bases fitting TRBD2. This CDR3 region has 19 residues. Germline trimming cut 0 bases from V and 0 bases from J; bases unmatched to any gene: 9. Germline CDR1 reads LGHNA; CDR2 reads YSLEER. The CDR3 region is CASSQEVIAGGLSTDTQYF. The CDR3 bases are TGCGCCAGCAGCCAAGAGGTGATAGCGGGAGGCCTGAGCACAGATACGCAGTATTTT.

The chain joins TRBV19 to TRBJ2-1; D is unresolved. Germline CDR1 reads LNHDA; CDR2 reads SQIVND (reference sequence). Trimming pared 7 bases from V and 0 bases from J, leaving 16 bases between. The CDR3 is made up of 16 amino acids. CDR3 in DNA: TGTGCCAGTACCCCCTGGGCAGTTAGCTCCTACAATGAGCAGTTCTTC. It yields the protein CASTPWAVSSYNEQFF.

The V call is TRBV19, the J call TRBJ2-3; D perhaps matches TRBD2 (6 bases). The CDR3 extends over 12 amino acids. V was pared by 5 bases and J by 5 bases, with 8 bases between. The V gene's germline CDR1 is LNHDA and CDR2 SQIVND (reference sequence). CDR3 DNA: TGTGCCAGTAGTTCGGGGGTAGATACGCAGTATTTT. It encodes CASSSGVDTQYF.